These 27 T cell receptor beta chains came from one sample sequenced in a study of T-cell reconstitution after alpha-beta-depleted transplantation in children. TCRbeta library construction was performed incorporating unique molecular identifiers. From the PCR reads, TCRdb called clonotypes with MiXCR, one entry per CDR3 protein. The sample includes about 190,000 distinct CDR3 sequences, about 6.4% of them seen just once. Sequencing used PBMCs from the stem cell graft donor, obtained from the stem cell graft. The source of these receptors is a human donor who donated a stem cell graft to a child with Wiskott-Aldrich syndrome.

J is TRBJ2-3 and V is TRBV18, with TRBD2 matching over 8 bases. This CDR3 has 17 amino acids. Germline V gives CDR1 KGHSH, CDR2 LQKENI. The V segment lost 0 bases and the J segment 2 bases; nucleotides outside the gene matches: 7. Written as DNA, the CDR3 is TGTGCCAGCTCACCACCCGGTACACTAGCGGACACAGATACGCAGTATTTT. It translates to CASSPPGTLADTDTQYF.

A few counts support this clonotype. This rearrangement joins TRBV9 to TRBJ2-5; 7 bases agree with TRBD2. The V and J ends lost 5 bases and 5 bases, in that order; junction bases with no gene match: 15. CDR1 and CDR2 from the germline V gene are SGDLS and YYNGEE. The CDR3 totals 16 residues. The CDR3 DNA sequence: TGTGCCAGCAGTGAGTGGAGGGAGGGGTATGGGGAGACCCAGTACTTC. Protein: CASSEWREGYGETQYF.

The CDR3 region is CASSEPGTQYF. DNA of the CDR3: TGTGCCAGCAGTGAGCCAGGGACCCAGTACTTC. The rearrangement joins TRBV6-7 to TRBJ2-5; unclear D gene. TRBV6-7 is designated an ORF whose function remains uncertain. The CDR3 runs 11 residues. V was clipped by 5 bases and J by 7 bases, with 8 bases between them.

This clonotype was observed at least ten times. The V gene is TRBV4-2, the J gene TRBJ2-7, with D perhaps given as TRBD1 or TRBD2 (5 bases each). V lost 3 bases, J lost 4 bases, and 13 bases lay in between. Germline V lookup: CDR1 LGHNA, CDR2 YNFKEQ. The CDR3 is 14 amino acids. The CDR3 region has the DNA TGTGCCAGCAGCCACCGACCGGGGCCATACGAGCAGTACTTC. Amino acids: CASSHRPGPYEQYF.

The CDR3 protein is CSARSSGREQYF. The CDR3 nucleotides read TGCAGTGCTAGAAGTAGTGGGAGAGAGCAGTACTTC. This chain joins TRBV20-1 and TRBJ2-7; TRBD2 might be the D (5 bases). The germline V gene encodes CDR1 DFQATT and CDR2 SNEGSKA (reference sequence). The CDR3 loop spans 12 amino acids. Trimming removed 2 bases from V and 7 bases from J, with 12 bases in between.

This clonotype came up many times. The rearrangement joins TRBV5-1 to TRBJ2-1; TRBD2 might be the D (5 bases). Germline CDR1 is SGHRS and CDR2 is YFSETQ. The CDR3 has 14 residues. The germline V and J ends were trimmed by 4 bases and 9 bases, with 17 bases remaining between them. The CDR3 coding sequence is TGCGCCAGCAGCCCCCTAGGAAGCGAGGGTGAGCAGTTCTTC. This codes for CASSPLGSEGEQFF. Filled out from reference TRBV5-1 and TRBJ2-1, the complete variable domain reads KAGVTQTPRYLIKTRGQQVTLSCSPISGHRSVSWYQQTPGQGLQFLFEYFSETQRNKGNFPGRFSGRQFSNSRSEMNVSTLELGDSALYLCASSPLGSEGEQFFGPGTRLTVL.

This clonotype has at least ten counts. The gene calls are TRBV4-1 and TRBJ2-5; D ambiguous. Germline V CDR1 and CDR2: MGHRA, YSYEKL. V gave up 0 bases and J gave up 2 bases, with 10 bases separating them. The CDR3 contains 15 residues. The CDR3 loop reads CASSQEWGPQETQYF. CDR3 DNA sequence: TGCGCCAGCAGCCAAGAATGGGGTCCGCAAGAGACCCAGTACTTC.

This clonotype was counted a few times. The V and J genes are TRBV3-1 and TRBJ1-3; D unresolved. Between the trimmed V and J ends, which lost 5 bases and 0 bases, there was a span of 11 bases. This CDR3 contains 15 residues. Germline assignment: CDR1 LGHDT and CDR2 YNNKEL (reference sequence). The CDR3 DNA is TGTGCCAGCAGCTTAGAAGGATTCTCTGGAAACACCATATATTTT. Translation: CASSLEGFSGNTIYF.

A note on this clonotype: A much larger clone differs from this one at a single base, so this may be a read error. The rearrangement links TRBV6-5 to TRBJ2-7; no firm D call. The CDR3 runs 15 residues. V lost 0 bases to trimming and J lost 2 bases, with 11 bases between them. Germline CDR1 MNHEY, CDR2 SVGAGI. Here the CDR3 reads CASSYSRDLAYEQYF. CDR3 coding DNA: TGTGCCAGCAGTTACTCCCGCGACCTAGCCTACGAGCAGTACTTC.

In its sample, this clonotype was seen many times. This chain uses TRBV24-1 with TRBJ2-1; 8 bases are shared with TRBD2. V was pared by 0 bases and J by 3 bases, with 3 bases of the junction left unmatched. There are 16 residues in the CDR3. Looked up from germline, CDR1 is KGHDR and CDR2 is SFDVKD. The CDR3 loop reads CATSDLTSGLYNEQFF. The CDR3 DNA follows: TGTGCCACCAGTGATTTGACTAGCGGACTCTACAATGAGCAGTTCTTC.

This clonotype was picked up many times. The rearrangement joins TRBV7-2 to TRBJ2-1, with D perhaps TRBD2 (5 bases). The CDR3 has 11 residues. Germline V gene sequence: CDR1 SGHTA, CDR2 FQGNSA. V lost 1 base to trimming and J lost 13 bases, with 8 bases between them. CDR3 nucleotide sequence: TGTGCCAGCAGCTTAGGGACTTCCCAGTTCTTC. Translation: CASSLGTSQFF.

The table lists this clonotype with many counts. The rearrangement uses TRBV10-3 and TRBJ2-7; a weak D match, TRBD1 (5 bases). CDR3 length equals 12 residues. In germline, CDR1 is ENHRY, CDR2 SYGVKD. Trimming pared 6 bases from V and 4 bases from J, leaving 10 bases between. CDR3 DNA: TGTGCCATCAGCGCCACAGGATACGAGCAGTACTTC. Translation: CAISATGYEQYF.

This CDR3 is CASSFLYGQNKNTEAFF. Here the CDR3 DNA reads TGTGCCAGCAGCTTTCTCTACGGACAGAACAAGAACACTGAAGCTTTCTTT. V usage is TRBV7-9 and J usage is TRBJ1-1; TRBD1 is a possible D gene (6 bases). Trimming left V 3 bases short and J 1 base short, with 18 bases between. This CDR3 spans 17 amino acids. Germline CDR1 reads SEHNR; CDR2 reads FQNEAQ (reference sequence).

At least ten counts were recorded for this clonotype. The rearrangement links TRBV15 to TRBJ2-2; 7 nucleotides match TRBD2. Germline V gives CDR1 LNHNV, CDR2 YYDKDF (reference sequence). There are 17 residues in the CDR3. After removal of 0 bases from V and 1 base from J, the junction contained 5 bases not matched to a gene. The CDR3 protein is CATSRDQRGRNTGELFF. The CDR3 DNA is TGTGCCACCAGCAGAGATCAGCGCGGGAGGAACACCGGGGAGCTGTTTTTT.

The rearrangement uses TRBV18 and TRBJ2-3; D unclear. From germline, CDR1 is KGHSH and CDR2 LQKENI. The CDR3 has 14 amino acids. With 2 bases removed from V and 6 bases from J, the gap between germline ends came to 12 bases. This chain's CDR3 is CASSPTLFLDTQYF. The CDR3 nucleotides are TGTGCCAGCTCACCAACCCTTTTTTTGGATACGCAGTATTTT.

Ten or more counts support this clonotype. The chain carries TRBV4-1 and TRBJ2-1, with D hard to call. The CDR3 runs 15 residues. Germline lookup yields CDR1 MGHRA and CDR2 YSYEKL. Trimming removed 0 bases at V and 3 bases at J, with 9 bases between. The CDR3 DNA is TGCGCCAGCAGCCAAGATAGAGGCGGCTACAATGAGCAGTTCTTC. It yields the protein CASSQDRGGYNEQFF.

This rearrangement joins TRBV20-1 to TRBJ1-1; 7 nucleotides line up with TRBD1. This CDR3 has 12 amino acids. Germline CDR1 is DFQATT and CDR2 is SNEGSKA (reference sequence). V shed 8 bases and J 3 bases; nucleotides not matched to a gene: 6. The DNA for the CDR3 is TGCAGTACCCGACAGGGTGACACTGAAGCTTTCTTT. This translates into CSTRQGDTEAFF.

A word on this clonotype: Just one base apart from a much larger clone, this may be a read error. The rearrangement uses TRBV20-1 and TRBJ2-7; D possibly corresponds to TRBD2 (7 bases). Per the germline V gene, CDR1 is DFQATT and CDR2 is SNEGSKA (reference sequence). The germline V and J ends were trimmed by 5 bases and 4 bases, with 15 bases remaining between them. The CDR3 runs 13 residues. The DNA for the CDR3 is TGCAGTGCTCCTAGCCGGGGGGCGTACGAGCAGTACTTC. Protein product: CSAPSRGAYEQYF.

This clonotype was recorded a few times. The chain employs TRBV18 and TRBJ2-3, with D possibly TRBD2 on 6 matching bases. Deletions cut 3 bases from V and 6 bases from J, with 10 bases between. The CDR3 is 13 amino acids. Germline assignment: CDR1 KGHSH and CDR2 LQKENI. CDR3 protein: CASSPGGLDTQYF. Written as DNA, the CDR3 is TGTGCCAGCTCACCTGGAGGGTTGGATACGCAGTATTTT.

On this clonotype: A read error may explain this, as a much larger clone is one base away. The rearrangement links TRBV24-1 to TRBJ2-3; D ambiguous. The CDR3 covers 10 residues. CDR1 is KGHDR, CDR2 SFDVKD, per germline. As DNA, the CDR3 is TGTGCCACCTCTGGGGATACGCACTATTTT. Translation: CATSGDTHYF.

A note on this clonotype: This may stem from a read error, because a much larger clone lies one nucleotide away. This chain joins TRBV15 and TRBJ2-7; D perhaps matches TRBD1 (6 bases). Germline CDR1 and CDR2: LNHNV and YYDKDF (reference sequence). The V and J ends lost 7 bases and 7 bases respectively, with 14 bases between them. CDR3 length: 12 amino acids. The CDR3, as DNA: TGTGCCACCAACCAGGGGCCGGTAGAGCAGTACTTC. Its translation is CATNQGPVEQYF.

This clonotype was detected ten times or more. CDR3 amino acids: CASRSGTGGTGELFF. The CDR3 coding sequence is TGTGCCAGCAGGTCCGGGACAGGGGGCACCGGGGAGCTGTTTTTT. J is TRBJ2-2 and V is TRBV6-1; the match to TRBD1 covers 11 bases. V was clipped by 6 bases and J by 4 bases; unmatched bases: 4. This CDR3 contains 15 residues. Per the germline V gene, CDR1 is MNHNS and CDR2 is SASEGT.

Ten or more counts support this clonotype. The chain combines TRBV28 with TRBJ1-5; D not resolved. V gave up 7 bases and J gave up 3 bases, with 7 bases separating them. There are 12 residues in the CDR3. Germline V gene data show CDR1 as MDHEN and CDR2 as SYDVKM. The CDR3 nucleotides read TGTGCCAGCAAGAGGGTCAATCAGCCCCAGCATTTT. Translating gives CASKRVNQPQHF.

This clonotype has just a few counts. This sequence joins TRBV18 and TRBJ2-5; D is ambiguous. This CDR3 comprises 15 residues. Germline V lookup: CDR1 KGHSH, CDR2 LQKENI. Trimming pared 0 bases from V and 1 base from J, leaving 9 bases between. In DNA, the CDR3 is TGTGCCAGCTCACCACCGGGTCGGCTCCAAGAGACCCAGTACTTC. Its translation is CASSPPGRLQETQYF.

This clonotype was recorded at least ten times. This chain links TRBV12-3 or TRBV12-4 with TRBJ2-5, with D perhaps matching TRBD1 (6 bases). The CDR3 covers 14 residues. Trimming stripped 7 bases from V and 2 bases from J, with 14 bases between. CDR3 region: CASTLSGTQETQYF. The DNA of the CDR3 is TGTGCCAGCACTCTATCCGGGACACAAGAGACCCAGTACTTC.

The rearrangement joins TRBV30 to TRBJ1-1, with a weak D call TRBD1 (5 bases). Trimming pared 2 bases from V and 0 bases from J, leaving 13 bases between. Germline V gene data show CDR1 as GTSNPN and CDR2 as SVGIG (reference sequence). The CDR3 is 15 amino acids. CDR3: CAWSQGLLMNTEAFF. The CDR3 DNA reads TGTGCCTGGAGTCAGGGACTCCTCATGAACACTGAAGCTTTCTTT.

This clonotype was seen at least ten times. The J gene is TRBJ2-1, the V gene TRBV5-8; a possible D gene is TRBD1 (6 bases). The germline CDR1 and CDR2 sequences are SGHTS and YDEGEE. Trimming took off 6 bases at V and 7 bases at J, with 17 bases between the two ends. CDR3 length: 14 amino acids. This CDR3 reads CASKGVWVGNEQFF. The CDR3 nucleotides read TGTGCCAGCAAGGGGGTTTGGGTTGGAAATGAGCAGTTCTTC.